This T cell receptor (beta chain) derives from a study of early T cells in non-severe SARS-CoV-2 infection. MiXCR, applied by TCRdb to the 5' RACE reads, yields one record per CDR3 protein. This sample has 55,000 to 80,000 distinct CDR3 sequences, with approximately 10% found just once. The sequence derives from an adult who was a healthcare worker with PCR-confirmed SARS-CoV-2 infection or an uninfected control (not recorded which). Sample: whole blood, taken at baseline.

This CDR3 is CASSLLSGGAYLNIQYF. In DNA form, the CDR3 reads TGTGCCAGCAGCCTACTTAGCGGGGGGGCCTATCTTAACATTCAGTACTTC. The chain uses TRBV7-2 and TRBJ2-4; 11 nucleotides agree with TRBD2. The V and J ends lost 5 bases and 7 bases, in that order; junction bases with no gene match: 13. The CDR3 loop spans 17 amino acids. Germline V lookup: CDR1 SGHTA, CDR2 FQGNSA.